The present T cell receptor beta chain was sequenced within a study of blood T cell repertoires in COVID-19. Study-level information: There were acute and convalescent COVID-19 samples, and they came from the United States, Italy and Spain. T cells, B-cell-depleted T cells, or PBMCs provided the cDNA or gDNA that served as material.

As processed by the authors: Nucleated cell number was recorded as an estimate derived from reference gene primer amplification. TCRdb's table, derived via immunoSEQ multiplex PCR, lists solely in-frame clones and lacks some. For V, J and clone size, that table is used; D and trimming come from the DNA. The repertoire holds 200,000 to 250,000 clones, with about 90% as singletons. CDR1 and CDR2 (germline): MNHEY, SMNVEV (reference sequence). Trimming took 6 bases from V and 6 from J; bases not matched to a gene: 3. The CDR3 is 13 amino acids. Sequencing was performed on peripheral blood. The clonotype was recovered from a woman in her 30s who had recovered from COVID-19. This sequence joins TRBV27 and TRBJ2-2; the match to TRBD1 covers 8 bases. This chain's CDR3 is CASSFRGPGELFF. The DNA of the CDR3 is TGTGCCAGCAGCTTCAGGGGGCCCGGGGAGCTGTTTTTT.